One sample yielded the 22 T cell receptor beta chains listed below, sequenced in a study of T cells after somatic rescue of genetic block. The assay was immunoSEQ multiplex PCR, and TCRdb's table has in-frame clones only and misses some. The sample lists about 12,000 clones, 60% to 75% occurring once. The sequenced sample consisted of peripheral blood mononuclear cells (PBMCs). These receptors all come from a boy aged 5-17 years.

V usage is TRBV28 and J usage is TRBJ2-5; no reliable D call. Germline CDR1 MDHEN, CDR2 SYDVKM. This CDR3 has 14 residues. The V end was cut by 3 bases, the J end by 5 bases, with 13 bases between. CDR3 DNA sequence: TGTGCCAGCAGTTTGTACCTGGGTGGTGAGACCCAGTACTTC. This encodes CASSLYLGGETQYF. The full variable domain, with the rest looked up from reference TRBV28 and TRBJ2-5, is DVKVTQSSRYLVKRTGEKVFLECVQDMDHENMFWYRQDPGLGLRLIYFSYDVKMKEKGDIPEGYSVSREKKERFSLILESASTNQTSMYLCASSLYLGGETQYFGPGTRLLVL.

The CDR3 sequence: CASSERRGRTDTQYF. The CDR3 coding sequence is TGTGCCAGCAGTGAAAGGAGGGGGCGGACAGATACGCAGTATTTT. V and J are TRBV2 and TRBJ2-3; a weak D match, TRBD1 (7 bases). CDR3 length equals 15 residues. V lost 2 bases, J lost 3 bases, and 12 bases lay in between. Germline CDR1 is SNHLY and CDR2 is FYNNEI. Full variable domain (outside the CDR3, taken from reference TRBV2 and TRBJ2-3): EPEVTQTPSHQVTQMGQEVILRCVPISNHLYFYWYRQILGQKVEFLVSFYNNEISEKSEIFDDQFSVERPDGSNFTLKIRSTKLEDSAMYFCASSERRGRTDTQYFGPGTRLTVL.

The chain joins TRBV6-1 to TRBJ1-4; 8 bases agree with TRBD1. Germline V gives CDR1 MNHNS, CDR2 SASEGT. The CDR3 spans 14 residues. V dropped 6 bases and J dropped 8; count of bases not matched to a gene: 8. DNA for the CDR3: TGTGCCAGCAGAATCAGGGGGCTCGGGGAAAAACTGTTTTTT. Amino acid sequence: CASRIRGLGEKLFF.

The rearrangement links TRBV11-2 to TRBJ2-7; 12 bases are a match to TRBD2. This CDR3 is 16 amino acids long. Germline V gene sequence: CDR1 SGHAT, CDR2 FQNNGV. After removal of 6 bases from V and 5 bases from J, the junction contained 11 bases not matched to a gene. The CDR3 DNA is TGTGCCAGCAGGTTAAGTCTAGCGGGAGGGCCCCACGAGCAGTACTTC. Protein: CASRLSLAGGPHEQYF.

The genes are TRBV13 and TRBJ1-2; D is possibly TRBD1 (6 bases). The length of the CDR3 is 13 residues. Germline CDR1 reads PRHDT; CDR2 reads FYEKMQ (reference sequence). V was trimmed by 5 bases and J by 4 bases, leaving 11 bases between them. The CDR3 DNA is TGTGCCAGCAGCCCCCGGGACACCTATGGCTACACCTTC. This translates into CASSPRDTYGYTF.

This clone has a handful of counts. Written as DNA, the CDR3 is TGTGCCAGTCACCCAGCCGGGTACGTTGGCTACACCTTC. Its translation is CASHPAGYVGYTF. The chain couples TRBV19 to TRBJ1-2, with D unclear. CDR1 and CDR2 (germline): LNHDA, SQIVND (reference sequence). Between the trimmed V and J ends, which lost 8 bases and 7 bases, there was a span of 17 bases. The length of the CDR3 is 13 residues.

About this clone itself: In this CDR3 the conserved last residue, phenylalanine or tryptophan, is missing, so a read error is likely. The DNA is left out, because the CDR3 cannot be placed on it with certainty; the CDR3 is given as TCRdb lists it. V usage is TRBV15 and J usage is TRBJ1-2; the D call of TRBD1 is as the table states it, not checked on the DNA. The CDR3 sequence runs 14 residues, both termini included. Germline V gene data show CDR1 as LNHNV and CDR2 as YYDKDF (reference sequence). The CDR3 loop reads CATSPDRTTYGYEG.

The CDR3 DNA sequence: TGTGCCAGCAGTTACTCTAGCGGGGGCTCTTCTCGGTACTTC. Its protein is CASSYSSGGSSRYF. V is TRBV6-5 and J is TRBJ2-5; 9 nucleotides align to TRBD2. The CDR3 runs to 14 residues. CDR1 and CDR2 (germline): MNHEY, SVGAGI. V was clipped by 0 bases and J by 13 bases; unmatched bases: 9.

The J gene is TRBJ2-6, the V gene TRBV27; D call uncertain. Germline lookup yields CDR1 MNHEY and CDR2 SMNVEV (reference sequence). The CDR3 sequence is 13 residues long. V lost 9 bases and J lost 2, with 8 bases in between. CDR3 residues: CASSRPGANVLTF. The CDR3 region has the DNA TGTGCCAGTTCCCGCCCTGGGGCCAACGTCCTGACTTTC.

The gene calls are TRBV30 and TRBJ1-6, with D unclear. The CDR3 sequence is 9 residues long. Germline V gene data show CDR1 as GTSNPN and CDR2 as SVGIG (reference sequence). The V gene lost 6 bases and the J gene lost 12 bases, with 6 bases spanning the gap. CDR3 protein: CACHEPLHF. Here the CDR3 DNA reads TGTGCCTGCCACGAACCCCTCCACTTT.

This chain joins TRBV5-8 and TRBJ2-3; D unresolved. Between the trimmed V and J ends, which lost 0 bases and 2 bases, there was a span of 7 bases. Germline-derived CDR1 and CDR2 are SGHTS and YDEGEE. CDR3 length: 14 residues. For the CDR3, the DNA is TGTGCCAGCAGCTTGGTTCCGTTCACAGATACGCAGTATTTT. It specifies CASSLVPFTDTQYF.

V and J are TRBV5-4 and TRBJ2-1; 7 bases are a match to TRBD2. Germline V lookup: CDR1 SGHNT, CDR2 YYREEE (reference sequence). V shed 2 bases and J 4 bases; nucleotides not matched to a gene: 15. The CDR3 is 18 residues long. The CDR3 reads CASSLKGSGLAEYNEQFF. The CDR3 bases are TGTGCCAGCAGCTTAAAAGGGTCGGGCCTAGCGGAATACAATGAGCAGTTCTTC.

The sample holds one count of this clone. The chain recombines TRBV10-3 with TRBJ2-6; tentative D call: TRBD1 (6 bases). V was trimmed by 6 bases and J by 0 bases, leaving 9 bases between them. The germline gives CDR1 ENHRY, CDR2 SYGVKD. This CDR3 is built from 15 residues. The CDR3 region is CAISGTPSGANVLTF. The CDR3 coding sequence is TGTGCCATCAGCGGGACACCCTCTGGGGCCAACGTCCTGACTTTC.

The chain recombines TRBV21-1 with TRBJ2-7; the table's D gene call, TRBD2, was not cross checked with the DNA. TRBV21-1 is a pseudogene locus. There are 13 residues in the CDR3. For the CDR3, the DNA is TGTGCCACTAAGCGGGATCGGGTCCACGAGCAGTACTTC. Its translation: CATKRDRVHEQYF.

The CDR3 reads CASTGIDTYEQYF. CDR3 sequence (DNA): TGTGCCAGCACAGGGATAGACACCTACGAGCAGTACTTC. The J gene is TRBJ2-7, the V gene TRBV6-5; tentatively, D is TRBD1 (5 bases). V shed 7 bases and J shed 2 bases, with 12 bases lying between them. This CDR3 has 13 residues. Germline CDR1 and CDR2: MNHEY and SVGAGI.

The CDR3 protein is CATLASRGEKLFF. The CDR3 DNA reads as TGTGCCACCCTCGCTAGTCGGGGGGAAAAACTGTTTTTT. The chain recombines TRBV28 with TRBJ1-4, with D maybe TRBD1 (5 bases). This CDR3 comprises 13 residues. Per germline, CDR1 MDHEN and CDR2 SYDVKM. With 10 bases removed from V and 8 bases from J, the gap between germline ends came to 17 bases.

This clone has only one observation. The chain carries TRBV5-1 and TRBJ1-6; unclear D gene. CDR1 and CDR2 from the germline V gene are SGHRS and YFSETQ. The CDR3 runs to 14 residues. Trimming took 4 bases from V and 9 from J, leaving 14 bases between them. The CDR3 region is CASSPSTVLSPLHF. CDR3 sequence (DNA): TGCGCCAGCAGCCCTTCAACGGTTCTTTCACCCCTCCACTTT.

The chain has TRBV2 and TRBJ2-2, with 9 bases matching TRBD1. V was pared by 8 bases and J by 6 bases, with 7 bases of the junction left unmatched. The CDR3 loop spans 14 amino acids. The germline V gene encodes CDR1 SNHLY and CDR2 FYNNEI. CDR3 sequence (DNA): TGTGCCAGCCAAACAACAGGGGGCCCCGGGGAGCTGTTTTTT. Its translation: CASQTTGGPGELFF.

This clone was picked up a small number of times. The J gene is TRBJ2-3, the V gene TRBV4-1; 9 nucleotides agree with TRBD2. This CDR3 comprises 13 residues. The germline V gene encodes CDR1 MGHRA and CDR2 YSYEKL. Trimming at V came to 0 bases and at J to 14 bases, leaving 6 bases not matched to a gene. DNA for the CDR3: TGCGCCAGCAGCCAAGATCCGGCGGGAGGGTCGTATTTT. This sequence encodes CASSQDPAGGSYF.

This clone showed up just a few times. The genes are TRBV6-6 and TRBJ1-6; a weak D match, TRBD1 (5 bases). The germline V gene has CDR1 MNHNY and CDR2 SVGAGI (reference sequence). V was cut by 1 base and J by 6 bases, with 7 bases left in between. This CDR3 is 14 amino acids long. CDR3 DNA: TGTGCCAGCAGTTACTTAGACAGTAATTCACCCCTCCACTTT. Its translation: CASSYLDSNSPLHF.

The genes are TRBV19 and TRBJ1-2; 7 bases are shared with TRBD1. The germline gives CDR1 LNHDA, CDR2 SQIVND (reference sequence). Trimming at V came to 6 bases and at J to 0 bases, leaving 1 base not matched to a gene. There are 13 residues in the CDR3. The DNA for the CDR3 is TGTGCCAGTAGGGGACAGCCTAACTATGGCTACACCTTC. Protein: CASRGQPNYGYTF.

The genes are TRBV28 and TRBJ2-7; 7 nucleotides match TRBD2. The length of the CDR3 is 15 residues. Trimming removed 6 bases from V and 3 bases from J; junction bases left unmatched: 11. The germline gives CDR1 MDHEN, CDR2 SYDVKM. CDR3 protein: CASRTQRGGIYEQYF. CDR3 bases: TGTGCCAGCAGGACACAAAGGGGAGGGATCTACGAGCAGTACTTC.